The sample holds one count of the clone carrying this T cell receptor beta chain. Its antigen is as yet unknown. These data come from a study of cytomegalovirus exposure and HLA in healthy donors. Study results and caveats: Accurate prediction of HLA-A and HLA-B alleles (for most subjects) was reportedly achieved from TCR beta sequences.

This PCR relied on a set of 60 Vbeta primers and 13 Jbeta primers. Sequenced by immunoSEQ multiplex PCR; TCRdb stores in-frame clones only, minus some. The table shows about 130,000 clones, with less than 85% occurring only once. CDR3 length equals 15 residues. Germline V gives CDR1 SGHVS, CDR2 FQNEAQ. With 0 bases clipped from V and 6 bases from J, the junction kept 8 bases outside the gene matches. The sequence came from a woman aged 55-70 years in good health and CMV-seropositive. Specimen: PBMCs. The chain couples TRBV7-8 to TRBJ2-7; 7 nucleotides align to TRBD2. CDR3 DNA sequence: TGTGCCAGCAGCTTAGCGATAGGGCCGGGGGGCGAGCAGTACTTC. Protein: CASSLAIGPGGEQYF.